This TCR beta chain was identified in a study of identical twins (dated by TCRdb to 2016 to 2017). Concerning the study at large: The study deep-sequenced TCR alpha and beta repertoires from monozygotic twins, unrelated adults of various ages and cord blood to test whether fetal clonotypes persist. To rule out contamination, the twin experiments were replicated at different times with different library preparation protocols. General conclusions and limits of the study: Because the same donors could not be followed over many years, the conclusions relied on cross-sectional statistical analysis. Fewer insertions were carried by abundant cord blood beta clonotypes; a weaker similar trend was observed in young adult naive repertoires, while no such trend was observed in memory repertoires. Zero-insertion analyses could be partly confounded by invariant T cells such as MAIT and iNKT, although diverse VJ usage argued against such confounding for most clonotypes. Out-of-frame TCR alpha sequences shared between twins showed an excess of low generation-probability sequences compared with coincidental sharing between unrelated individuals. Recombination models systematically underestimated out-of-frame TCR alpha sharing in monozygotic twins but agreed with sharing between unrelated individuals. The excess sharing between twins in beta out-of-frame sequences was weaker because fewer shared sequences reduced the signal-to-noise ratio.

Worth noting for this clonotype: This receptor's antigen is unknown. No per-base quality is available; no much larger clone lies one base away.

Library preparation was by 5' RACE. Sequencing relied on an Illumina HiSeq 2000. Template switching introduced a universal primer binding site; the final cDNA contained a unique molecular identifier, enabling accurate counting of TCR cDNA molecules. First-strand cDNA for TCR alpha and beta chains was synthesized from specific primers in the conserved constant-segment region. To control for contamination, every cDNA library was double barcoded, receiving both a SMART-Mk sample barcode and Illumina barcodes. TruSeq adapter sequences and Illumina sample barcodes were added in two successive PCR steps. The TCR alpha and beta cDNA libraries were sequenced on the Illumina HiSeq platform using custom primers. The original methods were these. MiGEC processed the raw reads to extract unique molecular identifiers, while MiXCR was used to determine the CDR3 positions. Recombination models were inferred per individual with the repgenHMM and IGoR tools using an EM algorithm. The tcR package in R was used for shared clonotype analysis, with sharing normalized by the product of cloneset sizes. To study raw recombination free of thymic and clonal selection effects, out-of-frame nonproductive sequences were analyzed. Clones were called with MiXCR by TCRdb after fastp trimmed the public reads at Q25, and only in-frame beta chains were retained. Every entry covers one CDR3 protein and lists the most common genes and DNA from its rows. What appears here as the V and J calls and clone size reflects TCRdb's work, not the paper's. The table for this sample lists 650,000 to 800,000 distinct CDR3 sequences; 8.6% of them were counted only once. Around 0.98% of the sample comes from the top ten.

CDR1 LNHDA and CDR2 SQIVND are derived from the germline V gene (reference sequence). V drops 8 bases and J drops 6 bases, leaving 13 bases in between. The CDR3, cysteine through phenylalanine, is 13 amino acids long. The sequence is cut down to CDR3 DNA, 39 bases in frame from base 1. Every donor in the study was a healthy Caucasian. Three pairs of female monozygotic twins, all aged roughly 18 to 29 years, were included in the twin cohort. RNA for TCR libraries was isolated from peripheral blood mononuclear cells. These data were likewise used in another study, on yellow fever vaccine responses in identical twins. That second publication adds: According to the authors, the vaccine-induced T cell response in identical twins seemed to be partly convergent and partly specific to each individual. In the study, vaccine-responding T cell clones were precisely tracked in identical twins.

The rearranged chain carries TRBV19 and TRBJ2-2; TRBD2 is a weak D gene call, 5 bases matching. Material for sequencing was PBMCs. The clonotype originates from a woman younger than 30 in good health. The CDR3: CASDNRGAGELFF. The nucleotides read TGTGCCAGTGATAACCGGGGAGCCGGGGAGCTGTTTTTT. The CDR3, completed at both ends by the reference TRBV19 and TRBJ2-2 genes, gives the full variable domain DGGITQSPKYLFRKEGQNVTLSCEQNLNHDAMYWYRQDPGQGLRLIYYSQIVNDFQKGDIAEGYSVSREKKESFPLTVTSAQKNPTAFYLCASDNRGAGELFFGEGSRLTVL.